One and the same sample provided the 2 T cell receptor beta chains below, sequenced in a study of T cells in narcolepsy. Profiled with immunoSEQ multiplex PCR; TCRdb holds only in-frame clones, not every one. The data show about 35,000 clones, 65% to 85% seen once. The sequencing sample was made of memory (CD45RA-) CD4+ T cells from blood. Source of these receptors: a human donor in good health.

The chain combines TRBV19 with TRBJ2-1; 12 nucleotides match TRBD2. CDR1 LNHDA and CDR2 SQIVND come from the germline V gene (reference sequence). Unmatched junction bases numbered 6, after V lost 6 bases and J lost 0 bases. This CDR3 region has 17 residues. The CDR3 DNA reads as TGTGCCAGTAGCTCTAGCGGGGGGGCCTTCTCCTACAATGAGCAGTTCTTC. This gives the protein CASSSSGGAFSYNEQFF.

This clone was recorded a few times. V is TRBV28 and J is TRBJ1-5, with TRBD1 matching 8 bases. V gave up 1 base and J gave up 10 bases; unmatched junction bases: 9. The CDR3 has 15 amino acids. Germline loops: CDR1 MDHEN, CDR2 SYDVKM. The CDR3 is CASSLYGTGIKPQHF. The CDR3 DNA reads as TGTGCCAGCAGTTTATATGGGACAGGAATAAAACCCCAGCATTTT.